This is a list of T cell receptor beta chains from one sample in a study of cytomegalovirus exposure and HLA in healthy donors. TCRdb keeps only in-frame clones here, not all; method: immunoSEQ multiplex PCR. The sample lists 100,000 to 150,000 clones, over 70% occurring once. Sample: PBMCs. The origin of the receptors is a female donor in good health and CMV-seronegative. Each CDR3 is given with its conserved first and last residue. D genes are given only for firm matches. Clone size is given for some rows only: seen once, a few or many times, or a class if the clone is expanded.

D: NA
V: TRBV5-1
J: TRBJ2-3
size: NA
DNA: TGCGCCAGCAGCTTGGGTCCGGGGGACACAGATACGCAGTATTTT
CDR3: CASSLGPGDTDTQYF

D: NA
V: TRBV21-1
J: TRBJ2-4
size: once
DNA: TGTGCCAGCAGTGGGACTAGCGGGACCAAAAACATTCAGTACTTC
CDR3: CASSGTSGTKNIQYF

D: TRBD1
V: TRBV14
J: TRBJ2-1
size: few
DNA: TGTGCCAGCAGCCAAGACCCCGGGACAGGGTCCTACAATGAGCAGTTCTTC
CDR3: CASSQDPGTGSYNEQFF

D: TRBD2
V: TRBV9
J: TRBJ2-1
size: NA
DNA: TGTGCCAGCAGCCCTAGCGGAAGAGGCGCTCACAATGAGCAGTTCTTC
CDR3: CASSPSGRGAHNEQFF

D: NA
V: TRBV30
J: TRBJ1-5
size: NA
DNA: TGTGCCTGGAGGGCCCCCCAGAGCAATCAGCCCCAGCATTTT
CDR3: CAWRAPQSNQPQHF

D: TRBD1
V: TRBV18
J: TRBJ1-6
size: NA
DNA: TGTGCCAGCTCGTTACAGGGGGCCTCCTATAATTCACCCCTCCACTTT
CDR3: CASSLQGASYNSPLHF

D: NA
V: TRBV2
J: TRBJ2-1
size: few
DNA: TGTGCCAGCAGTGAATTGGGGCCGGTAGGCAATGAGCAGTTCTTC
CDR3: CASSELGPVGNEQFF

D: NA
V: TRBV6-1
J: TRBJ2-1
size: NA
DNA: TGTGCCAGCACCTTGGACATCGGCTCCTACAATGAGCAGTTCTTC
CDR3: CASTLDIGSYNEQFF

D: TRBD2
V: TRBV7-9
J: TRBJ2-5
size: NA
DNA: TGTGCCAGCAGCTTCCTAGCGGGACCAGAGACCCAGTACTTC
CDR3: CASSFLAGPETQYF

D: TRBD1
V: TRBV6-1
J: TRBJ1-5
size: few
DNA: TGTGCCAGCAGGAGATCACAGGGGAATCAGCCCCAGCATTTT
CDR3: CASRRSQGNQPQHF

D: NA
V: TRBV7-2
J: TRBJ1-5
size: NA
DNA: TGTGCCAGCAGCAACTCCGGAACAAAACTACAGCCCCAGCATTTT
CDR3: CASSNSGTKLQPQHF

D: NA
V: TRBV29-1
J: TRBJ1-2
size: few
DNA: TGCAGCGTTGCCGGTGCCCGCAACTATGGCTACACCTTC
CDR3: CSVAGARNYGYTF

D: NA
V: TRBV28
J: TRBJ2-7
size: few
DNA: TGTGCCAGCAGATCCGGGTCCAAGATCGAGCAGTACTTC
CDR3: CASRSGSKIEQYF

D: TRBD2
V: TRBV18
J: TRBJ2-7
size: once
DNA: TGTGCCAGCTCACCCACCGGGACTAGCGGTTACGAGCAGTACTTC
CDR3: CASSPTGTSGYEQYF

D: TRBD2
V: TRBV10-1
J: TRBJ2-2
size: NA
DNA: TGCGCCAGCAGTGAGTTTGCTAGCGGGGGGCAGAACACCGGGGAGCTGTTTTTT
CDR3: CASSEFASGGQNTGELFF

D: TRBD1
V: TRBV27
J: TRBJ2-1
size: NA
DNA: TGTGCCAGCAGTTCATGGACAGGGATCAATGAGCAGTTCTTC
CDR3: CASSSWTGINEQFF

D: NA
V: TRBV30
J: TRBJ2-2
size: NA
DNA: TGTGCCTGGAGTGTACTGTTGAACGCCGGGGGGCTGTTTTTT
CDR3: CAWSVLLNAGGLFF

D: NA
V: TRBV10-3
J: TRBJ1-2
size: NA
DNA: TGTGCCATCAGCGCAGGGTCTGGCTACACCTTC
CDR3: CAISAGSGYTF

D: NA
V: TRBV15
J: TRBJ2-7
size: NA
DNA: TGTGCCACCAGCACGCCAGGTTCTAGCTCCTACGAGCAGTACTTC
CDR3: CATSTPGSSSYEQYF

D: TRBD1
V: TRBV11-2
J: TRBJ2-2
size: NA
DNA: TGTGCCAGCAGCCATTACCGCCGGACAGGGGGCGGGACCGGGGAGCTGTTTTTT
CDR3: CASSHYRRTGGGTGELFF

D: NA
V: TRBV7-2
J: TRBJ1-2
size: NA
DNA: TGTGCCAGCAGCTTTCGGGTGAGCGGTGGCTACACCTTC
CDR3: CASSFRVSGGYTF

D: TRBD2
V: TRBV5-4
J: TRBJ2-5
size: NA
DNA: TGTGCCAGCAGCTTGGCTAGCGGGGAAGAGACCCAGTACTTC
CDR3: CASSLASGEETQYF

D: NA
V: TRBV10-2
J: TRBJ1-1
size: few
DNA: TGCGCCAGCAGTGACGTCCGGCTGAGGACTGAAGCTTTCTTT
CDR3: CASSDVRLRTEAFF

D: TRBD2
V: TRBV25-1
J: TRBJ2-1
size: few
DNA: TGTGCCAGCAGTTCCGCGGGAGGGTTATATGAGCAGTTCTTC
CDR3: CASSSAGGLYEQFF